This TCR beta chain was observed in a study of T-cell memory formation after mild COVID-19. The overall study: Largely donor-specific TCR clusters were found. General study findings and limits: Pre-infection memory held some responding clones, suggesting pre-existing cross-reactive T cells responded.

TCRdb analysed the 5' RACE reads with MiXCR anew, one entry per CDR3 protein. Of about 130,000 distinct CDR3 sequences listed, about a sixth were seen once; the top ten hold about 5.2%. The sample holds a few counts of this clonotype. Its antigen is undetermined. The CDR3 loop spans 13 amino acids. V trimming: 7 bases; J trimming: 3 bases; junction bases outside the gene matches: 3. Germline CDR1 SQVTM, CDR2 ANQGSEA. This chain joins TRBV29-1 and TRBJ2-3; 11 positions match TRBD1. The sample was PBMCs or a T cell subset sorted from them (not recorded which). The TCR comes from a man younger than 35 who had mild COVID-19 (a few samples of this study predate the infection). Cell type and time point are not known. The CDR3: CSGGQGETDTQYF. The DNA for the CDR3 is TGCAGCGGGGGACAGGGGGAAACAGATACGCAGTATTTT.